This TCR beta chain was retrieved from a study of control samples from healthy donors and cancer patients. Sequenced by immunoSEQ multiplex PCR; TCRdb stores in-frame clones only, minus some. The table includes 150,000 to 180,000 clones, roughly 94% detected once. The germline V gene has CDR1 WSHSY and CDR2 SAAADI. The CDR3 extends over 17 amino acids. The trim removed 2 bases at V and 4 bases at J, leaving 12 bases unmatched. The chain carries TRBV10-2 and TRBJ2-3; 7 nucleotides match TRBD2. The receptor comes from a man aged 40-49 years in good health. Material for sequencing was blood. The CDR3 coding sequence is TGCGCCAGCAGTGAGGGCATTGGGGGGGGAGACCCAGATACGCAGTATTTT. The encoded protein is CASSEGIGGGDPDTQYF.